The clone carrying this T cell receptor (beta chain) was observed a single time. TCRdb's table, derived via immunoSEQ multiplex PCR, lists solely in-frame clones and lacks some. This table has nearly 110,000 clones, over 60% appearing once. The record originates from a study of blood T cell repertoires in COVID-19. Study background: Researchers got acute and convalescent COVID-19 samples from the United States, Italy and Spain.

The length of the CDR3 is 17 residues. The material sequenced was peripheral blood. This clonotype originated in a man aged 65-85 years with acute or convalescent COVID-19. The chain has TRBV21-1 and TRBJ2-1; TRBD2 reflects the table's D call only, with no check against the DNA. TRBV21-1 is marked as a pseudogene. CDR3 DNA sequence: TGTGCCAGCAGCAAAGAAGGGGGGGAGGGTACTTACAATGAGCAGTTCTTC. This codes for CASSKEGGEGTYNEQFF.